This T cell receptor (beta chain) originates from a study of human T cells and chemical hapten exposure. Study-wide context: Patch testing placed 0.01% DPC on the upper back, with readings at 6 days. Slight volume differences across pooled libraries mainly accounted for varying per-sample TCR yields. Study-level points and caveats: Expanded TCRs created a significantly greater count of big CDR3 similarity clusters than controls did. Every donor had alopecia, and their immune response may therefore differ from healthy people's.

This clonotype was seen at least ten times. Antigen unknown. The CDR3 totals 14 residues. V was cut by 0 bases and J by 2 bases, with 8 bases left in between. Looked up from germline, CDR1 is SGHAT and CDR2 is FQNNGV. Time point noted: patch test 1, 2 weeks after DPC sensitization. Treatment: therapeutic diphenylcyclopropenone sensitization with weekly scalp DPC. Blood, whole and unfractionated, served as the source for total RNA extraction. TCRdb recomputed calls from the RACE reads with MiXCR, one row per CDR3 protein. The table shows roughly 50,000 distinct CDR3 sequences, with 11% occurring only once.

This clonotype was obtained from a woman aged 40 to 50 with alopecia areata. Some clones in this sample may be carry-over from other donors' samples. V is TRBV11-2 and J is TRBJ2-7, with D uncertain. The sequences come from whole blood, collected in connection with sensitization to the hapten diphenylcyclopropenone (DPC). The CDR3 bases are TGTGCCAGCAGCTTAGACTGGTCAGCCTACGAGCAGTACTTC. This sequence encodes CASSLDWSAYEQYF.